This is a list of T cell receptor beta chains from one sample in a study of shared clonotypes between healthy human individuals. Measured with immunoSEQ multiplex PCR; TCRdb has only the in-frame clones, and not every one. This repertoire shows 1.6 million or so clones, over 95% found once; its top ten account for roughly 1.2%. Sample: naive CD4+ T cells sorted from blood. The receptors were sampled from a man aged 30 to 45 in good health. The CDR3 runs from the conserved cysteine through the conserved F or W. A D gene is named only where the DNA matches it firmly. Where a row states a size, it is once, few, many or the class of an expanded clone; other rows omit it.

>TRBJ1-2|TRBV29-1|-|-
TGCAGCGCACACAAGGGGAACTATGGCTACACCTTC
CSAHKGNYGYTF
>TRBJ2-7|TRBV9|-|-
TGTGCCAGCAGCCCCCCCCCGGGGGACTACGAGCAGTACTTC
CASSPPPGDYEQYF
>TRBJ1-1|TRBV19|once|-
TGTGCCAGTAGTATTCTCCCAGGGAACACTGAAGCTTTCTTT
CASSILPGNTEAFF
>TRBJ1-1|TRBV30|-|TRBD1
TGTGCCTGGAGCGAGCAACAGGGGACAAAGGGGTACACTGAAGCTTTCTTT
CAWSEQQGTKGYTEAFF
>TRBJ2-3|TRBV19|-|TRBD1
TGTGCCAGCCGGGACAGGTCTAGCACAGATACGCAGTATTTT
CASRDRSSTDTQYF
>TRBJ2-4|TRBV5-1|-|TRBD1
TGCGCCAGCAGCCAACAGGGGATAGCCAAAAACATTCAGTACTTC
CASSQQGIAKNIQYF
>TRBJ2-4|TRBV27|once|-
TGTGCCAGCAGTTTATTCGGGTTAGGGCAGGGATGGGCCAAAAACATTCAGTACTTC
CASSLFGLGQGWAKNIQYF
>TRBJ2-3|TRBV2|-|-
TGTGCCAGCGGTCCGGGAGACTCCGATACGCAGTATTTT
CASGPGDSDTQYF
>TRBJ2-7|TRBV5-1|-|TRBD1
TGCGCCAGCAGCTTGGGGTGGACAGGGAACCACGAGCAGTACTTC
CASSLGWTGNHEQYF
>TRBJ2-5|TRBV5-1|-|-
TGCGCCAGCAGCTTGGCCCCGACAGGCCAATTGATGGAGACCCAGTACTTC
CASSLAPTGQLMETQYF
>TRBJ2-3|TRBV25-1|once|-
TGTGCCAGCAGTGATCCCCGGGGATCGCAGACGCAGTATTTT
CASSDPRGSQTQYF
>TRBJ2-1|TRBV6-4|-|TRBD2
TGTGCCAGCAGTGCCCTCAGCGGGAGAGACTCCTACAATGAGCAGTTCTTC
CASSALSGRDSYNEQFF
>TRBJ2-7|TRBV20-1|-|TRBD1
TGCAGTGCTAGCCACAGGGGCGAGCAGTACTTC
CSASHRGEQYF
>TRBJ2-1|TRBV7-4|-|TRBD1
TGTGCCAGCAGCCCTACAGGGGGCGCCTACAATGAGCAGTTCTTC
CASSPTGGAYNEQFF
>TRBJ2-7|TRBV6-1|-|-
TGTGCCAGCAGTGAACCCGCCCGGGACAAGTACTTC
CASSEPARDKYF
>TRBJ2-7|TRBV5-5|-|TRBD2
TGTGCCAGCAGCTTGGAGGGGACTAGCGGTGAGCAGTACTTC
CASSLEGTSGEQYF
>TRBJ2-5|TRBV5-1|-|-
TGCGCCAGCAGCCCGCTACGGAGAGAGACCCAGTACTTC
CASSPLRRETQYF
>TRBJ2-3|TRBV29-1|-|-
TGCAGCGTTGACAAAACCGGGACCCGCACAGATACGCAGTATTTT
CSVDKTGTRTDTQYF
>TRBJ2-5|TRBV4-1|-|-
TGCGCCAGCAGCCCGAGTGGGGGATGGGGCGAGACCCAGTACTTC
CASSPSGGWGETQYF
>TRBJ1-5|TRBV28|-|-
TGTGCCAGCAGTTCCCTTCAGCCCCAGCATTTT
CASSSLQPQHF
>TRBJ2-1|TRBV7-6|-|-
TGTGCCAGCAGCGGGCGAGGCGGGACCTACAATGAGCAGTTCTTC
CASSGRGGTYNEQFF
>TRBJ1-5|TRBV27|-|-
TGTGCCAGCGCCCCTACCGATAGCAATCAGCCCCAGCATTTT
CASAPTDSNQPQHF
>TRBJ1-4|TRBV5-4|-|-
TGTGCCAGCAGCAACCCCTCGGGGCAGGGGAATGAAAAACTGTTTTTT
CASSNPSGQGNEKLFF
>TRBJ2-7|TRBV5-1|-|TRBD1
TGCGCCAGCACCTGGGACAGGGGTTACGAGCAGTACTTC
CASTWDRGYEQYF
>TRBJ2-1|TRBV9|-|-
TGTGCCAGCAGCCCCCTTCCGTCCTACAATGAGCAGTTCTTC
CASSPLPSYNEQFF
>TRBJ2-5|TRBV5-4|-|-
TGTGCCAGCGGAAGCGACTGGACCGCTGAGACCCAGTACTTC
CASGSDWTAETQYF
>TRBJ2-7|TRBV5-5|-|-
TGTGCCAGCAGCTTGGAGGCCGGCGGCTACGAGCAGTACTTC
CASSLEAGGYEQYF
>TRBJ2-3|TRBV10-2|-|TRBD2
TGCGCCAGCAGACAGAACATGGTCCTAGCGGGAGGGCCTGGGGATACGCAGTATTTT
CASRQNMVLAGGPGDTQYF
>TRBJ1-4|TRBV6-1|-|-
TGTGCCAGCAGTGAAGTCGGTGGGGTTCTCGGAAAACTGTTTTTT
CASSEVGGVLGKLFF
>TRBJ2-7|TRBV28|-|TRBD1
TGTGCCAGCAGTCAGAGACAGGGACCCCACGAGCAGTACTTC
CASSQRQGPHEQYF
>TRBJ1-2|TRBV9|-|-
TGTGCCAGCAGCGGATTCCCAGGGATAGCTAACTATGGCTACACCTTC
CASSGFPGIANYGYTF
>TRBJ2-7|TRBV5-5|once|-
TGTGCCAGCAGTTCTAGCTCCTACGAGCAGTACTTC
CASSSSSYEQYF
>TRBJ1-1|TRBV6-1|-|-
TGTGCCAGCAGTGAACAGCTCATAGGGACTGAAGCTTTCTTT
CASSEQLIGTEAFF
>TRBJ1-4|TRBV28|-|-
TGTGCCAGCAGTTTTCGGGGTTCAGCCTTTAGTGAACGGCTGTTTTTT
CASSFRGSAFSERLFF
>TRBJ1-2|TRBV2|-|TRBD1
TGTGCCAGCAGTGGGGGAGGGGGCTCCCTCCGCTATGGCTACACCTTC
CASSGGGGSLRYGYTF
>TRBJ2-7|TRBV25-1|-|TRBD1
TGTGCCAGCGCGGGACAGGGGGCGAGCGAGCAGTACTTC
CASAGQGASEQYF
>TRBJ2-7|TRBV18|-|TRBD2
TGTGCCAGCTCACCTGTTAGCGGGAGCTCCTACGAGCAGTACTTC
CASSPVSGSSYEQYF
>TRBJ2-3|TRBV18|-|-
TGTGCCAGCTCACCACGACCCATCCGGGGAACCCCCACAGATACGCAGTATTTT
CASSPRPIRGTPTDTQYF
>TRBJ1-1|TRBV7-2|-|-
TGTGCCAGCAGCTTGTTCGGGGGGACCCAAAACACTGAAGCTTTCTTT
CASSLFGGTQNTEAFF
>TRBJ2-2|TRBV5-1|-|-
TGCGCCAGCAGCTTTTTCGAGAGTCGTAACACCGGGGAGCTGTTTTTT
CASSFFESRNTGELFF
>TRBJ2-7|TRBV19|-|-
TGTGCCAGTAGTGACCGTTACAGGGATCACGAGCAGTACTTC
CASSDRYRDHEQYF
>TRBJ1-4|TRBV18|-|-
TGTGCCAGCTCACCAGCCGGGACTCTAGACTTT
CASSPAGTLDF
>TRBJ1-5|TRBV7-2|-|-
TGTGCCAGCAGCTTGGGGGGAAATAGCAATCAGCCCCAGCATTTT
CASSLGGNSNQPQHF
>TRBJ1-2|TRBV4-1|-|-
TGCGCCAGCAGCCAACGAACAGGGACCTACTATGGCTACACCTTC
CASSQRTGTYYGYTF
>TRBJ2-1|TRBV6-5|-|TRBD1
TGTGCCAGCAGTGGGATACAGGGGCCGCAGTTCTTC
CASSGIQGPQFF
>TRBJ2-1|TRBV13|-|TRBD2
TGTGCCAGCAGCCCGAGGGAGGGAGGGGAACGGGGGCAGTTCTTC
CASSPREGGERGQFF
>TRBJ2-7|TRBV7-6|once|TRBD1
TGTGCCAGCAGCCGGGACAGAAGCGAGCAGTACTTC
CASSRDRSEQYF
>TRBJ2-2|TRBV7-9|-|-
TGTGCCAGCAGCCTACCTGATCGGTCGACCGGGGAGCTGTTTTTT
CASSLPDRSTGELFF
>TRBJ2-7|TRBV5-4|-|TRBD2
TGTGCCAGCAGCTCGGGACTAGAGAGGTACGAGCAGTACTTC
CASSSGLERYEQYF
>TRBJ1-3|TRBV5-5|-|-
TGTGCCAGCAGCTTGGACCCAGGGGCCTACTCTGGAAACACCATATATTTT
CASSLDPGAYSGNTIYF
>TRBJ1-1|TRBV10-3|-|-
TGTGCCATCAGTGAGTCGCGACAGAGGAACACTGAAGCTTTCTTT
CAISESRQRNTEAFF
>TRBJ1-5|TRBV18|-|TRBD1
TGTGCCAGCTCACCCGGGACAGGGGGCCGCCAGCCCCAGCATTTT
CASSPGTGGRQPQHF